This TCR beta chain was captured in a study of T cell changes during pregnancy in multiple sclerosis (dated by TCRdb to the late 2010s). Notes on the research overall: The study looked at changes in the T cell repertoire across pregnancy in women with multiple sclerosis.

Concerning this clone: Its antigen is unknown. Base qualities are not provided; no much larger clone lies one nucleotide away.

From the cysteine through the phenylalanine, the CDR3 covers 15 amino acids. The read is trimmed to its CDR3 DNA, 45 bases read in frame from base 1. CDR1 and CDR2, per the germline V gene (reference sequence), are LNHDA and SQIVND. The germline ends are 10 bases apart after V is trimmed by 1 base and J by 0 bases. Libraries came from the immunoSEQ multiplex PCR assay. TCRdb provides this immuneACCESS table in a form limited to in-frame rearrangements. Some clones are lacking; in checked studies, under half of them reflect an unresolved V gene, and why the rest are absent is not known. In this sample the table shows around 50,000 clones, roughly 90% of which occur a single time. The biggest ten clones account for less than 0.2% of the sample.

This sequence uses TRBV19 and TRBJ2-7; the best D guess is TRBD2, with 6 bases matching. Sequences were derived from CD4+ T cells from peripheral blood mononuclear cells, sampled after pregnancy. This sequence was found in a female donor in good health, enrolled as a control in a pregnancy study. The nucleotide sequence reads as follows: TGTGCCAGTAGTATAGCGGGCGGGGACTCCTACGAGCAGTACTTC. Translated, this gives CASSIAGGDSYEQYF.